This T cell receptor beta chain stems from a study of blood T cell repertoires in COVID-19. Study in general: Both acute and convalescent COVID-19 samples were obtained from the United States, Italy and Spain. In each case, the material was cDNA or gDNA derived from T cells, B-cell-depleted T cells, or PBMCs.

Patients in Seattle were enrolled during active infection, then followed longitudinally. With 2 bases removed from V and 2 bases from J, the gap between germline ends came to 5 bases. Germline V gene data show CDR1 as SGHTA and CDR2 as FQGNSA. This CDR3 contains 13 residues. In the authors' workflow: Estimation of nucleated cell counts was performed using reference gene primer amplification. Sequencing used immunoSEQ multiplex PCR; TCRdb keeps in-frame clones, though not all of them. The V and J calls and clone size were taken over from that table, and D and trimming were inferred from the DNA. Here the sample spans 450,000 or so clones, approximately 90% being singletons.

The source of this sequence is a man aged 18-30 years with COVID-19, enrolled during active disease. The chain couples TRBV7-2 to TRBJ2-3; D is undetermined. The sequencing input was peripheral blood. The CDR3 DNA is TGTGCCAGCAGCTTAACAATCACAGATACGCAGTATTTT. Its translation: CASSLTITDTQYF.